The 30 T cell receptor beta chains listed next were all sequenced from one sample in a study of blood T cell repertoires in COVID-19. Produced via immunoSEQ multiplex PCR; TCRdb's table is partial and in-frame only. The repertoire holds around 190,000 clones, with 84% as singletons. The sequencing input was peripheral blood. The receptors were gathered from a human donor in a cohort sampled during active COVID-19.

This chain joins TRBV11-2 and TRBJ2-1; D may be TRBD2 (5 bases). The CDR3 has 15 amino acids. Per the germline V gene, CDR1 is SGHAT and CDR2 is FQNNGV. Trimming removed 1 base at V and 7 bases at J, with 14 bases between. CDR3 sequence reads: CASSLVRGSPNEQFF. CDR3 nucleotide sequence: TGTGCCAGCAGCTTAGTACGTGGGAGCCCAAATGAGCAGTTCTTC.

The J gene is TRBJ2-3, the V gene TRBV6-5; D remains ambiguous. The germline CDR1 and CDR2 sequences are MNHEY and SVGAGI. The CDR3 runs to 11 residues. The V end lost 4 bases, the J end lost 6 bases, and 5 bases lay between the germline ends. CDR3 nucleotides: TGTGCCAGCAGTTTTGCGGATACGCAGTATTTT. It is translated as CASSFADTQYF.

Note on this clone: A read error may produce the germline difference seen at one junction end. This rearrangement joins TRBV2 to TRBJ1-2, with a tentative D call TRBD1 (5 bases). Looked up from germline, CDR1 is SNHLY and CDR2 is FYNNEI. This CDR3 spans 14 amino acids. In nucleotides, the CDR3 is TGTGCCAGCAGAGAAGGGTCCGGGGGAGGCGGCTACACCTTC. This encodes CASREGSGGGGYTF.

The rearrangement uses TRBV6-4 and TRBJ2-2; no definite D call. Germline V gene data show CDR1 as MRHNA and CDR2 as SNTAGT. Trimming cost V 0 bases and J 6 bases, with 11 bases left between them. The CDR3 has 15 amino acids. The DNA of the CDR3 is TGTGCCAGCAGTGACTCGTTCGGTATTCCCGGGGAGCTGTTTTTT. Residues: CASSDSFGIPGELFF.

The rearrangement links TRBV7-2 to TRBJ1-3, with TRBD1 as a possible D gene (5 bases). From germline, CDR1 is SGHTA and CDR2 FQGNSA. The CDR3 runs to 14 residues. Between the trimmed V and J ends, which lost 3 bases and 10 bases, there was a span of 16 bases. CDR3 sequence: CASSFDPGRGTIYF. CDR3 nucleotide sequence: TGTGCCAGCAGCTTTGACCCCGGTAGGGGTACCATATATTTT.

This clone appeared a few times. The chain employs TRBV30 and TRBJ2-7; 9 bases line up with TRBD1. The CDR3 extends over 16 amino acids. V shed 3 bases and J 4 bases; nucleotides not matched to a gene: 13. Germline V gene lookup returns CDR1 GTSNPN and CDR2 SVGIG (reference sequence). In nucleotides, the CDR3 is TGTGCCTGGAGAAGGACAGGGGTTTTAGGGGCATACGAGCAGTACTTC. Translated: CAWRRTGVLGAYEQYF.

The chain couples TRBV5-8 to TRBJ2-7; 11 nucleotides match TRBD1. The germline gives CDR1 SGHTS, CDR2 YDEGEE. V dropped 4 bases and J dropped 2; count of bases not matched to a gene: 2. The CDR3 runs 14 residues. CDR3: CASSKGQGAYEQYF. The DNA for the CDR3 is TGTGCCAGCAGCAAGGGACAGGGGGCCTACGAGCAGTACTTC.

The chain links TRBV3-1 (or the pseudogene TRBV3-2) to TRBJ1-3; D may be TRBD1 (5 bases). V lost 4 bases and J lost 4, with 8 bases in between. The CDR3 covers 13 residues. CDR1 is LGHDT, CDR2 YNNKEL, per germline (reference sequence). The CDR3 DNA is TGTGCCAGCAGCCGCAGGGTAGGAAACACCATATATTTT. It yields the protein CASSRRVGNTIYF.

The CDR3: CASSQVRGTSPLHF. In DNA, the CDR3 is TGTGCCAGCAGCCAAGTGCGGGGGACGTCACCCCTCCACTTT. The chain recombines TRBV3-1 (or the pseudogene TRBV3-2) with TRBJ1-6; D is perhaps TRBD1 (5 bases). Germline assignment: CDR1 LGHDT and CDR2 YNNKEL (reference sequence). CDR3 size: 14 residues. The V end lost 1 base, the J end lost 10 bases, and 11 bases lay between the germline ends.

The chain uses TRBV28 and TRBJ2-1, with TRBD2 matching 8 bases. In germline, CDR1 is MDHEN, CDR2 SYDVKM. The CDR3 covers 15 residues. V was pared by 4 bases and J by 6 bases, with 8 bases of the junction left unmatched. CDR3 loop: CASSWDSGILNEQFF. CDR3 DNA sequence: TGTGCCAGCAGTTGGGATAGCGGGATTCTCAATGAGCAGTTCTTC.

The V and J genes are TRBV7-9 and TRBJ2-5; TRBD1 matches at 7 bases. Germline V CDR1 and CDR2: SEHNR, FQNEAQ (reference sequence). The V and J ends lost 5 bases and 4 bases, in that order; junction bases with no gene match: 7. The CDR3 is 14 residues long. In DNA, the CDR3 is TGTGCCAGCAGCGATGACAGGGTTGGAGAGACCCAGTACTTC. This encodes CASSDDRVGETQYF.

This clone showed up just a few times. The V gene is TRBV12-3 or TRBV12-4, the J gene TRBJ2-7; a weak D match, TRBD2 (6 bases). This CDR3 comprises 13 residues. Trimming removed 6 bases from V and 4 bases from J, with 13 bases in between. Here the CDR3 reads CASSTASAYEQYF. The CDR3 bases are TGTGCCAGCAGCACCGCTAGCGCTTACGAGCAGTACTTC.

The chain employs TRBV7-9 and TRBJ2-3; no firm D call. The CDR3 is 13 residues long. Trimming removed 1 base from V and 5 bases from J, with 7 bases in between. Germline V gene sequence: CDR1 SEHNR, CDR2 FQNEAQ (reference sequence). As DNA, the CDR3 is TGTGCCAGCAGCTTAGGGCCCGTAGATACGCAGTATTTT. This encodes CASSLGPVDTQYF.

The chain uses TRBV3-1 (or the pseudogene TRBV3-2) and TRBJ1-4, with D perhaps TRBD1 (6 bases). The CDR3 has 15 residues. Germline CDR1 is LGHDT and CDR2 is YNNKEL (reference sequence). V was trimmed by 1 base and J by 7 bases, leaving 13 bases between them. The CDR3 DNA reads TGTGCCAGCAGCCAAGCCCTAGGGACATTTGAAAAACTGTTTTTT. Its translation is CASSQALGTFEKLFF.

The chain has TRBV28 and TRBJ1-5, with D uncertain. This CDR3 contains 12 residues. Germline assignment: CDR1 MDHEN and CDR2 SYDVKM. Trimming removed 5 bases at V and 6 bases at J, with 8 bases between. CDR3 residues: CASSPAGQPQHF. The CDR3 nucleotides read TGTGCCAGCAGTCCCGCGGGTCAGCCCCAGCATTTT.

The chain couples TRBV6-4 to TRBJ1-6, with 8 bases fitting TRBD1. Germline CDR1 is MRHNA and CDR2 is SNTAGT. The CDR3 has 15 amino acids. J was trimmed by 9 bases and V by 8 bases; bases with no gene match: 12. CDR3 nucleotide sequence: TGTGCCAGCCCGACCCAGGGGGCAGCTCCTTCACCCCTCCACTTT. This sequence encodes CASPTQGAAPSPLHF.

V is TRBV5-1 and J is TRBJ2-3; no clear D gene. Germline values: CDR1 SGHRS, CDR2 YFSETQ. The V end was cut by 3 bases, the J end by 6 bases, with 5 bases between. The CDR3 consists of 11 residues. The CDR3 spells CASSSLDTQYF. CDR3 sequence (DNA): TGCGCCAGCAGCTCCTTGGATACGCAGTATTTT.

This rearrangement joins TRBV3-1 (or the pseudogene TRBV3-2) to TRBJ2-1; 9 bases line up with TRBD1. V dropped 4 bases and J dropped 3; count of bases not matched to a gene: 7. From germline, CDR1 is LGHDT and CDR2 YNNKEL (reference sequence). This CDR3 is built from 16 residues. The CDR3 region is CASSPGQGISYNEQFF. The CDR3 region has the DNA TGTGCCAGCAGCCCAGGACAGGGGATAAGCTACAATGAGCAGTTCTTC.

This clone has only a few counts. The rearrangement joins TRBV27 to TRBJ2-1; 11 bases match TRBD2. Germline values: CDR1 MNHEY, CDR2 SMNVEV (reference sequence). The CDR3 has 19 amino acids. The junction had 9 bases not matched to a gene; V was cut back by 2 bases and J by 0 bases. In DNA form, the CDR3 reads TGTGCCAGCAGTTTAACTAGCGGGAGAACCCTTAGCTCCTACAATGAGCAGTTCTTC. It specifies CASSLTSGRTLSSYNEQFF.

This chain joins TRBV11-2 and TRBJ1-6, with TRBD1 as a possible D gene (6 bases). The germline V gene has CDR1 SGHAT and CDR2 FQNNGV. The CDR3 consists of 17 residues. The V gene lost 5 bases and the J gene lost 10 bases, with 24 bases spanning the gap. The CDR3 sequence is CASSPLYMTGHGSPLHF. CDR3 DNA: TGTGCCAGCAGCCCCCTGTATATGACAGGCCACGGCTCACCCCTCCACTTT.

As to this clone: Other nucleotide sequences from this sample produce the same CDR3. The V call is TRBV2, the J call TRBJ2-2; 7 positions match TRBD2. The CDR3 covers 15 residues. Germline V gene lookup returns CDR1 SNHLY and CDR2 FYNNEI. J was trimmed by 3 bases and V by 7 bases; bases with no gene match: 8. Here the CDR3 DNA reads TGTGCCAGCACCTCTAGCGGATCACACACCGGGGAGCTGTTTTTT. Amino acids: CASTSSGSHTGELFF.

V usage is TRBV30 and J usage is TRBJ2-1; 9 nucleotides match TRBD2. CDR3 length equals 15 residues. J lost 2 bases, V lost 5 bases, and 7 bases had no gene match. CDR1 and CDR2 from the germline V gene are GTSNPN and SVGIG (reference sequence). The CDR3 nucleotides read TGTGCCTGGTTTGGCGGGAGGGCCCCCTACAATGAGCAGTTCTTC. Its translation is CAWFGGRAPYNEQFF. Full variable domain (remainder filled in from reference TRBV30 and TRBJ2-1): SQTIHQWPATLVQPVGSPLSLECTVEGTSNPNLYWYRQAAGRGLQLLFYSVGIGQISSEVPQNLSASRPQDRQFILSSKKLLLSDSGFYLCAWFGGRAPYNEQFFGPGTRLTVL.

CDR3 residues: CASSIGDRYTGELFF. CDR3 bases: TGTGCCAGTAGTATAGGGGACAGATACACCGGGGAGCTGTTTTTT. The rearrangement uses TRBV19 and TRBJ2-2; 7 bases are shared with TRBD1. Germline-derived CDR1 and CDR2 are LNHDA and SQIVND (reference sequence). Trimming at V came to 1 base and at J to 3 bases, leaving 2 bases not matched to a gene. There are 15 residues in the CDR3.

This chain connects TRBV27 to TRBJ2-5; perhaps TRBD2 as D (6 bases). This CDR3 comprises 15 residues. With 9 bases removed from V and 2 bases from J, the gap between germline ends came to 19 bases. Germline CDR1 reads MNHEY; CDR2 reads SMNVEV (reference sequence). CDR3: CASRKERAAQETQYF. In DNA form, the CDR3 reads TGTGCCAGTAGGAAAGAGCGGGCCGCACAAGAGACCCAGTACTTC.

The V gene is TRBV4-1, the J gene TRBJ2-1; 11 nucleotides match TRBD2. The CDR3 is 15 amino acids. The germline gives CDR1 MGHRA, CDR2 YSYEKL. V was clipped by 3 bases and J by 3 bases; unmatched bases: 1. The CDR3 coding sequence is TGCGCCAGCAGCCACGGGACTAGCGGCTACAATGAGCAGTTCTTC. It encodes CASSHGTSGYNEQFF.

V usage is TRBV30 and J usage is TRBJ2-3; TRBD1 is a possible D gene (6 bases). CDR3 size: 12 residues. Per germline, CDR1 GTSNPN and CDR2 SVGIG (reference sequence). Trimming left V 4 bases short and J 4 bases short, with 9 bases between. CDR3 nucleotides: TGTGCCTGGAACCAGGGGCCAGATACGCAGTATTTT. Protein product: CAWNQGPDTQYF.

This chain links TRBV19 with TRBJ1-1, with 7 nucleotides matching TRBD1. Germline CDR1 and CDR2: LNHDA and SQIVND (reference sequence). The V segment lost 5 bases and the J segment 0 bases; nucleotides outside the gene matches: 6. This CDR3 is 15 amino acids long. This CDR3 is CASSSTGDLNTEAFF. The CDR3 bases are TGTGCCAGTAGTTCAACAGGGGACCTGAACACTGAAGCTTTCTTT.

V is TRBV10-2 and J is TRBJ1-1, with 7 bases identical to TRBD1. Germline V CDR1 and CDR2: WSHSY, SAAADI. The length of the CDR3 is 15 residues. Trimming removed 4 bases from V and 2 bases from J; junction bases left unmatched: 7. The CDR3: CASSGGGSSNTEAFF. The CDR3 region has the DNA TGCGCCAGCAGTGGAGGGGGCAGTTCTAACACTGAAGCTTTCTTT.

The sample holds one count of this clone. The chain has TRBV21-1 and TRBJ2-1; the tabulated D call, TRBD1, remains unverified against the DNA. TRBV21-1 is noted as a pseudogene. The CDR3 is made up of 17 amino acids. CDR3 residues: CASSKDCWQADYNEQFF. The CDR3 DNA follows: TGTGCCAGCAGCAAAGATTGCTGGCAGGCAGACTACAATGAGCAGTTCTTC.

The chain carries TRBV28 and TRBJ2-1, with 7 bases lining up with TRBD1. The CDR3 spans 12 residues. Germline CDR1 and CDR2: MDHEN and SYDVKM. V shed 5 bases, J shed 6 bases, and the junction held 1 base outside the gene matches. The CDR3 DNA sequence: TGTGCCAGCAGTCGACAGGGCAATGAGCAGTTCTTC. Protein product: CASSRQGNEQFF.